This T cell receptor (beta chain) was observed in a study of cytomegalovirus exposure and HLA in healthy donors. Whole-study results and caveats: The study recorded over 150 TCR beta chains that were cytomegalovirus-associated. Among TCR sequences, most were rare, though some public TCRs appeared in many donors.

The CDR3 sequence is 12 residues long. Germline V gives CDR1 KGHSH, CDR2 LQKENI. The V and J ends lost 4 bases and 3 bases respectively, with 6 bases between them. Amplification used 60 Vbeta primers and 13 Jbeta primers. TCRdb's table, derived via immunoSEQ multiplex PCR, lists solely in-frame clones and lacks some. The sample lists 150,000 or so clones; 60% to 85% were seen once. About this clone itself: Its cognate antigen is unknown.

This clonotype originated in a middle-aged man in good health and CMV-seropositive. The genes are TRBV18 and TRBJ1-1; D is unclear. Material for sequencing was PBMCs. The CDR3 sequence: CASSLGDTEAFF. The DNA for the CDR3 is TGTGCCAGCTCACTGGGAGACACTGAAGCTTTCTTT.